Shown below are 29 T cell receptor beta chains from a single sample sequenced in a study of breast tumors, draining lymph nodes, adjacent tissues. TCRdb passed the multiplex PCR reads through MiXCR, listing each CDR3 protein once. This sample has over 35,000 distinct CDR3 sequences, with around a third found just once. Sequencing was carried out using breast tumor tissue. The source is a female donor with breast cancer. Some clones in this sample may be carry-over from other donors' samples.

This chain uses TRBV5-1 with TRBJ2-5; perhaps D is TRBD1 or TRBD2 (5 bases each). The V end was cut by 4 bases, the J end by 1 base, with 11 bases between. This CDR3 is built from 14 residues. CDR1 is SGHRS, CDR2 YFSETQ, per germline. The CDR3: CASSKGRIQETQYF. CDR3 in DNA: TGCGCCAGCAGCAAGGGACGGATCCAAGAGACCCAGTACTTC.

The chain has TRBV20-1 and TRBJ2-3; TRBD2 aligns across 9 bases. The CDR3 is made up of 15 amino acids. The trim removed 0 bases at V and 5 bases at J, leaving 6 bases unmatched. Germline loops: CDR1 DFQATT, CDR2 SNEGSKA (reference sequence). CDR3 DNA sequence: TGCAGTGCTAGAGACCTAGCGGGGCCCATAGATACGCAGTATTTT. Translated, it gives CSARDLAGPIDTQYF.

The chain recombines TRBV3-1 with TRBJ2-1, with D possibly being TRBD2 (6 bases). V lost 4 bases, J lost 5 bases, and 15 bases lay in between. The CDR3 covers 15 residues. Germline lookup yields CDR1 LGHDT and CDR2 YNNKEL (reference sequence). CDR3 protein: CASSPGGDVDNEQFF. CDR3 nucleotides: TGTGCCAGCAGCCCGGGCGGGGATGTAGACAATGAGCAGTTCTTC.

Points on this clonotype: A much bigger clone sits one base away, suggesting this may be a read error. The chain employs TRBV12-5 and TRBJ2-3, with D hard to call. The CDR3 has 14 residues. Deletions cut 7 bases from V and 0 bases from J, with 11 bases between. The germline V gene encodes CDR1 LGHNT and CDR2 FRNRAP. The CDR3 DNA reads TGTGCTAGTGTTAGAGGCGGCAGCACAGATACGCAGTATTTT. It yields the protein CASVRGGSTDTQYF.

The chain employs TRBV11-2 and TRBJ2-2; no definite D call. Germline-derived CDR1 and CDR2 are SGHAT and FQNNGV. This CDR3 comprises 13 residues. Trimming pared 3 bases from V and 5 bases from J, leaving 7 bases between. CDR3 nucleotide sequence: TGTGCCAGCAGCTTGGCAGCTACCGGGGAGCTGTTTTTT. Its translation is CASSLAATGELFF.

This chain connects TRBV28 to TRBJ1-5, with 8 bases lining up with TRBD1. The CDR3 sequence is 19 residues long. The germline V gene has CDR1 MDHEN and CDR2 SYDVKM. J lost 0 bases, V lost 2 bases, and 12 bases had no gene match. CDR3 sequence (DNA): TGTGCCAGCAGTTTAGGACAGGGCGGCCTCCTTTATAGCAATCAGCCCCAGCATTTT. It encodes CASSLGQGGLLYSNQPQHF.

This clonotype occurred many times. The chain joins TRBV11-2 to TRBJ1-5; no reliable D call. Germline CDR1 SGHAT, CDR2 FQNNGV. V was shortened by 0 bases and J by 2 bases, with 14 bases between the two germline ends. This CDR3 region has 17 residues. This chain's CDR3 is CASSLDRLRYRNQPQHF. DNA for the CDR3: TGTGCCAGCAGCTTAGACAGGCTGAGATATCGCAATCAGCCCCAGCATTTT.

CDR3 residues: CASSYQGAATTQYF. CDR3 sequence (DNA): TGTGCCAGCAGTTACCAGGGGGCGGCGACGACCCAGTACTTC. This rearrangement joins TRBV28 to TRBJ2-5; TRBD1 matches at 8 bases. The CDR3 length is 14 residues. The germline V gene encodes CDR1 MDHEN and CDR2 SYDVKM. Losses at the gene ends were 4 bases for V and 7 bases for J; bases not matched to a gene: 8. Combining the CDR3 with reference TRBV28 and TRBJ2-5 gives the whole variable domain DVKVTQSSRYLVKRTGEKVFLECVQDMDHENMFWYRQDPGLGLRLIYFSYDVKMKEKGDIPEGYSVSREKKERFSLILESASTNQTSMYLCASSYQGAATTQYFGPGTRLLVL.

At least ten counts were recorded for this clonotype. The V and J genes are TRBV4-2 and TRBJ2-5; 7 bases match TRBD1. J was trimmed by 6 bases and V by 0 bases; bases with no gene match: 4. From germline, CDR1 is LGHNA and CDR2 YNFKEQ. This CDR3 comprises 14 residues. The CDR3 spells CASSQEGGIKTQYF. The DNA for the CDR3 is TGTGCCAGCAGCCAAGAAGGGGGCATAAAGACCCAGTACTTC.

The rearrangement uses TRBV28 and TRBJ2-4; weak D call: TRBD1 (7 bases). Germline V gene data show CDR1 as MDHEN and CDR2 as SYDVKM. The CDR3 covers 16 residues. V was cut by 2 bases and J by 6 bases, with 17 bases left in between. As DNA, the CDR3 is TGTGCCAGCAGTTTACCGGGCAGGGGGGTAGGAAACATTCAGTACTTC. This translates into CASSLPGRGVGNIQYF.

This clonotype has a handful of counts. This rearrangement joins TRBV14 to TRBJ2-1, with D perhaps TRBD2 (6 bases). Trimming pared 3 bases from V and 2 bases from J, leaving 11 bases between. There are 15 residues in the CDR3. Germline CDR1 SGHDN, CDR2 FVKESK. CDR3 bases: TGTGCCAGCAGCCAGATGGGGGGAACCTACAATGAGCAGTTCTTC. Residues: CASSQMGGTYNEQFF.

Of note for this clonotype: A much larger clone lies a single base off, so this may be a read error. The chain is built from TRBV6-6 and TRBJ2-3; TRBD1 agrees at 8 bases. The length of the CDR3 is 18 residues. Germline-derived CDR1 and CDR2 are MNHNY and SVGAGI (reference sequence). This CDR3 reads CASRPDRVPLPSTDTRYF. The CDR3 region has the DNA TGTGCCAGCCGGCCGGACAGGGTCCCTCTACCTAGCACAGATACGCGGTATTTT.

The chain uses TRBV5-5 and TRBJ2-1; unclear D gene. V was trimmed by 2 bases and J by 0 bases, leaving 9 bases between them. Germline V gene sequence: CDR1 SGHKS, CDR2 YYEKEE (reference sequence). This CDR3 is 15 amino acids long. As DNA, the CDR3 is TGTGCCAGCAGCTTCGGACCGAACTCCTACAATGAGCAGTTCTTC. Protein: CASSFGPNSYNEQFF.

This clonotype has at least ten counts. This chain uses TRBV20-1 with TRBJ1-5; D is ambiguous. Germline lookup yields CDR1 DFQATT and CDR2 SNEGSKA (reference sequence). Trimming took 0 bases from V and 0 from J, leaving 12 bases between them. The CDR3 totals 16 residues. CDR3 DNA sequence: TGCAGTGCTAGAGATCCTAACAGATATAGCAATCAGCCCCAGCATTTT. Translated: CSARDPNRYSNQPQHF.

This clonotype showed up many times. V usage is TRBV5-4 and J usage is TRBJ2-1; 12 bases agree with TRBD2. The germline CDR1 and CDR2 sequences are SGHNT and YYREEE (reference sequence). V gave up 1 base and J gave up 4 bases; unmatched junction bases: 6. The CDR3 runs 17 residues. As DNA, the CDR3 is TGTGCCAGCAGCTTGTCCCCGCTAGCGGGAGGGTACAATGAGCAGTTCTTC. Translation gives CASSLSPLAGGYNEQFF.

Many counts were recorded for this clonotype. The V gene is TRBV27, the J gene TRBJ1-6; D possibly corresponds to TRBD1 (5 bases). Germline V gene data show CDR1 as MNHEY and CDR2 as SMNVEV (reference sequence). This CDR3 region has 13 residues. V was shortened by 5 bases and J by 10 bases, with 12 bases between the two germline ends. CDR3 nucleotide sequence: TGTGCCAGCAGTACAGGAGAATTATCACCCCTCCACTTT. It is translated as CASSTGELSPLHF.

V is TRBV27 and J is TRBJ2-1, with 9 bases fitting TRBD2. Germline loops: CDR1 MNHEY, CDR2 SMNVEV (reference sequence). The CDR3 extends over 16 amino acids. Trimming took 3 bases from V and 4 from J; bases not matched to a gene: 7. The CDR3 DNA reads as TGTGCCAGCAGTTTGTTTAGCGGGAGCAGATACAATGAGCAGTTCTTC. Translating gives CASSLFSGSRYNEQFF.

Comments on this clonotype: A much larger clone sits a single nucleotide away, making a read error possible. This chain joins TRBV7-2 and TRBJ2-2, with unresolved D. CDR1 and CDR2 from the germline V gene are SGHTA and FQGNSA. V was shortened by 2 bases and J by 2 bases, with 9 bases between the two germline ends. This CDR3 comprises 15 residues. The CDR3 nucleotides are TGTGCCAGCAGCTTATACTCACCTAACACCGGGGAGCTGTTTTTT. Translating it yields CASSLYSPNTGELFF.

A note on this clonotype: Possible read error: a much larger clone is one base away. This chain links TRBV11-2 with TRBJ2-5; TRBD1 matches at 7 bases. Germline CDR1 reads SGHAT; CDR2 reads FQNNGV. The CDR3 is 13 residues long. CDR3 residues: CAGSLGDSVTQYF. The CDR3 DNA sequence: TGTGCCGGCAGCTTAGGGGACAGCGTAACCCAGTACTTC.

This sequence joins TRBV24-1 and TRBJ2-1, with 14 positions matching TRBD2. Germline CDR1 reads KGHDR; CDR2 reads SFDVKD. V dropped 4 bases and J dropped 2; count of bases not matched to a gene: 9. CDR3 length: 19 amino acids. The CDR3 is CATSDTGLAGVSPYNEQFF. CDR3 nucleotides: TGTGCCACCAGTGACACGGGACTAGCGGGGGTAAGCCCCTACAATGAGCAGTTCTTC.

This clonotype has a count of ten or more. The CDR3 spells CASSQLADYRTDTQYF. CDR3 coding DNA: TGTGCCAGCAGTCAACTAGCGGACTACCGCACAGATACGCAGTATTTT. V gene TRBV6-6 combines with J gene TRBJ2-3, with TRBD2 identical over 8 bases. The V segment lost 5 bases and the J segment 1 base; nucleotides outside the gene matches: 8. The CDR3 consists of 16 residues. Germline V gene lookup returns CDR1 MNHNY and CDR2 SVGAGI (reference sequence).

As regards this clonotype: An end of the junction does not agree with germline; a read error may underlie this. The V gene is TRBV6-1, the J gene TRBJ2-5; possible D gene TRBD2, 6 bases. The germline V gene encodes CDR1 MNHNS and CDR2 SASEGT. The length of the CDR3 is 14 residues. This CDR3 is CASSEGGVLETQHF. The CDR3 DNA follows: TGTGCCAGCAGTGAAGGGGGGGTTTTGGAGACCCAGCACTTC.

Ten or more counts support this clonotype. The chain uses TRBV7-8 and TRBJ2-7, with TRBD2 matching over 9 bases. V shed 1 base and J 5 bases; nucleotides not matched to a gene: 9. The CDR3 contains 16 residues. Germline CDR1 SGHVS, CDR2 FQNEAQ. CDR3 sequence reads: CASSLVGGRAGDEQYF. Written as DNA, the CDR3 is TGTGCCAGCAGCTTAGTAGGCGGGAGGGCCGGGGACGAGCAGTACTTC.

Comments on this clonotype: One end of the junction fails to match germline, which may point to a read error. V and J are TRBV19 and TRBJ2-1; 7 bases map to TRBD1. Germline loops: CDR1 LNHDA, CDR2 SQIVND (reference sequence). The CDR3 extends over 15 amino acids. CDR3 sequence (DNA): TGTGCCAGTAGCCCCGGGACAGCCTACTACAGTGAGCAGTTCTTC. Encoded protein: CASSPGTAYYSEQFF.

The chain recombines TRBV5-5 with TRBJ2-7; D is uncertain. The CDR3 contains 13 residues. The V gene lost 5 bases and the J gene lost 2 bases, with 11 bases spanning the gap. Germline V gene lookup returns CDR1 SGHKS and CDR2 YYEKEE (reference sequence). The CDR3 coding sequence is TGTGCCAGCAGTTACTCCCAAACCTACGAGCAGTACTTC. Translation: CASSYSQTYEQYF.

Note on this clonotype: Being one base from a much bigger clone, this may be a read error. The chain employs TRBV19 and TRBJ2-6; TRBD2 might be the D (5 bases). The CDR3 runs to 14 residues. The germline V gene encodes CDR1 LNHDA and CDR2 SQIVND (reference sequence). V lost 8 bases, J lost 2 bases, and 10 bases lay in between. The CDR3 protein is CASGSAAGANVLTF. For the CDR3, the DNA is TGTGCCAGTGGTAGCGCTGCTGGGGCCAACGTCCTGACTTTC.

The J gene is TRBJ2-1, the V gene TRBV5-1, with D maybe TRBD2 (5 bases). The germline V and J ends were trimmed by 10 bases and 10 bases, with 24 bases remaining between them. This CDR3 has 14 residues. The V gene's germline CDR1 is SGHRS and CDR2 YFSETQ. CDR3 sequence reads: CAGNSSPAGYEQFF. CDR3 nucleotide sequence: TGCGCCGGCAACTCATCCCCCGCGGGTTACGAGCAGTTCTTC.

This clonotype was counted many times. In DNA form, the CDR3 reads TGTGCCAGTAATAGGTTCGGAAACACCATATATTTT. Translating gives CASNRFGNTIYF. The chain recombines TRBV19 with TRBJ1-3; D is ambiguous. V gave up 7 bases and J gave up 4 bases, with 8 bases separating them. This CDR3 is built from 12 residues. CDR1 and CDR2 (germline): LNHDA, SQIVND (reference sequence).

The rearrangement links TRBV19 to TRBJ1-5; D is unresolved. The CDR3 consists of 15 residues. The germline V gene encodes CDR1 LNHDA and CDR2 SQIVND (reference sequence). Trimming took off 0 bases at V and 11 bases at J, with 17 bases between the two ends. The CDR3: CASSIDFARAGTQHF. In DNA, the CDR3 is TGTGCCAGTAGTATAGACTTCGCACGAGCTGGGACCCAGCATTTT. The full variable domain, its missing parts supplied by reference TRBV19 and TRBJ1-5, is DGGITQSPKYLFRKEGQNVTLSCEQNLNHDAMYWYRQDPGQGLRLIYYSQIVNDFQKGDIAEGYSVSREKKESFPLTVTSAQKNPTAFYLCASSIDFARAGTQHFGDGTRLSIL.